This TCR beta chain was sequenced in a study of tumor-infiltrating lymphocytes in localized non-small cell lung cancer (dated by TCRdb to the early 2020s). Background for the entire study: Patients whose samples were collected after neoadjuvant chemotherapy, as well as both smokers and never-smokers and several histologies, were included in the cohort. The paired tumor versus uninvolved lung comparison of immunoSEQ T-cell fraction included about 54 patients. The overall ICON cohort was composed of roughly 150 surgical patients with localized non-small cell lung cancer whose tumors were resected. Each patient provided resected tumor tissue plus uninvolved lung tissue from the same patient, with the uninvolved lung tissue described as non-adjacent to the tumor. Flow cytometry, multiplex immunofluorescence, RNA-seq, exome sequencing and proteomics were applied to the same patients as TCR sequencing, which was one of several integrated assays.

Concerning this clone itself: Its cognate antigen has yet to be identified. No much larger clone exists at a distance of one base, and base qualities are not known.

The T-cell fraction in tumor and uninvolved lung tissue was provided by TCR sequencing with the immunoSEQ assay. The study's own analysis went as follows. For survival analysis, patients were divided into high (upper tertile) and low (lower two tertiles) T-cell fraction groups, which were compared by log-rank test. Paired tumor versus uninvolved lung differences in T-cell fraction were tested with a signed-rank test. The immuneACCESS repertoire file appears here via TCRdb, limited to in-frame rearrangements. These files lack a portion of the clones; in checked studies, under half of the deficit traces to unresolved V genes, and the cause of the others is not known. For V, J and clone size, that table is used; D and trimming come from the DNA. The sample includes more than 7,500 clones, with approximately 84% observed a single time. The top ten clonotypes cover 6.5% to 7.5% of the sample. At the junction V is shortened by 5 bases and J by 4 bases, with 18 bases in between. As encoded in the germline V gene, CDR1 is MNHEY while CDR2 is SVGAGI. Its CDR3 holds 15 amino acids, cysteine through phenylalanine. Just CDR3 DNA is preserved here, 45 bases in frame from base 1.

Enrollment in ICON was initiated in the first half of 2016, and the last patient was enrolled in the second half of 2018. A subcohort of under 90 patients provided fresh tumor and matched uninvolved tissue for in-depth immune analyses, with TCR sequencing among those analyses. No cell sorting was done, and TCR sequencing was instead run on DNA isolated from bulk tissue. General conclusions and limits of the study: Since assay coverage differed from patient to patient depending on how much tissue was available, TCR sequencing was done for only a subset of the cohort. TCR-derived T-cell fraction did not differ between the flow cytometry-defined immunotypes IM1 (good prognosis) and IM2 (poor prognosis). TCRbeta sequencing supported higher T cell infiltration in tumors than in uninvolved lung tissue, consistent with immunofluorescence CD3 counts. Because different assays used different pieces of the same tissue, technical variation could not be distinguished from intratumor heterogeneity.

The rearrangement combines TRBV6-5 with TRBJ2-7, with the D call perhaps TRBD1 or TRBD2, as 5 bases match in each case. The sequencing sample was made of uninvolved lung tissue not adjacent to the tumor. This TCR came from a human donor with non-small cell lung cancer. The bases read TGTGCCAGCAGTCCGAATGGGGGTCCCACGTACGAGCAGTACTTC. This codes for CASSPNGGPTYEQYF.